The rows below give T cell receptor beta chains drawn from one sample of a study of patients and donors after allogeneic stem cell transplantation. Via MiXCR, TCRdb re-called the RT-PCR reads, giving one row per CDR3 protein. Of roughly 230,000 distinct CDR3 sequences in the sample, 12% to 15% were seen once. Sequencing was performed on blood, either unsorted or a sorted T cell fraction (not recorded which). All receptors come from a human donor who was either an allogeneic HSCT recipient or a stem cell or donor lymphocyte infusion donor (not recorded which). It is not recorded whose cells these are; they may come from a transplant donor. Each CDR3 is given with its conserved first and last residue. A D gene is named only where the DNA matches it firmly. A row's size may be missing; if present it is once, few, many or a size class.

many TRBJ2-3 TRBV4-2 TRBD2 CASSLNPSLAGGTDTQYF TGTGCCAGCAGCCTCAACCCTTCACTAGCGGGAGGTACAGATACGCAGTATTTT
many TRBJ2-5 TRBV20-1 . CSANLQETQYF TGCAGTGCTAACCTTCAAGAGACCCAGTACTTC
few TRBJ1-5 TRBV24-1 . CATSDSDHSPQHF TGTGCCACCAGTGATTCCGATCATAGCCCCCAGCATTTT
many TRBJ2-1 TRBV4-2 . CASSQEEANEQFF TGTGCCAGCAGCCAAGAAGAGGCCAATGAGCAGTTCTTC
many TRBJ2-5 TRBV4-3 . CASSQEAGGVELTQYF TGCGCCAGCAGCCAAGAGGCGGGCGGGGTAGAATTGACCCAGTACTTC
many TRBJ1-6 TRBV29-1 . CSVQIGESPLHF TGCAGCGTGCAAATCGGAGAGTCACCCCTCCACTTT
. TRBJ2-5 TRBV5-1 TRBD2 CASRSGGDKETQYF TGCGCCAGCAGAAGCGGGGGGGATAAAGAGACCCAGTACTTC
few TRBJ2-3 TRBV21-1 . CASSKGHVYLTGGLLDTQYF TGTGCCAGCAGCAAAGGGCACGTCTACCTGACAGGGGGCCTCTTAGATACGCAGTATTTT
many TRBJ1-2 TRBV20-1 . CSARDRGYTYGYTF TGCAGTGCTAGAGATCGGGGGTATACGTATGGCTACACCTTC
many TRBJ1-2 TRBV4-1 . CASSQEGARRNYGYTF TGCGCCAGCAGCCAAGAGGGGGCGCGTAGGAACTATGGCTACACCTTC
. TRBJ2-4 TRBV5-1 . CASSLGAGWAKNIQYF TGCGCCAGCAGCTTGGGGGCAGGTTGGGCCAAAAACATTCAGTACTTC
few TRBJ2-6 TRBV13 . CASSSRSSGMGSNVLTF TGTGCCAGCAGCTCCCGGTCGTCAGGGATGGGGTCCAACGTCCTGACTTTC
many TRBJ2-1 TRBV19 TRBD2 CASSISGRGDEQFF TGTGCCAGTAGTATTAGCGGGAGAGGGGATGAGCAGTTCTTC
. TRBJ1-6 TRBV6-1 TRBD1 CASSVDRGKTYNSPLHF TGTGCCAGCAGCGTGGACAGGGGGAAGACCTATAATTCACCCCTCCACTTT